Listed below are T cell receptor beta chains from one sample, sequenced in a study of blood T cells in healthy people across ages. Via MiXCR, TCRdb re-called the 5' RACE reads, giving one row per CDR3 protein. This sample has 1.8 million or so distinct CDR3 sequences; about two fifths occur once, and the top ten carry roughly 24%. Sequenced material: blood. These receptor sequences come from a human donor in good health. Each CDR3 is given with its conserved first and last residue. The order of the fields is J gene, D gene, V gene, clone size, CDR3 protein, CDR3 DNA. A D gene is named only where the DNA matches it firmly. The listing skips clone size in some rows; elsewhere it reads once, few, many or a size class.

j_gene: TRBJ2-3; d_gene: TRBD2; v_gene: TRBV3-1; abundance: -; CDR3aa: CASSQGYGGAEDTQYF; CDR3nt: TGTGCCAGCAGCCAAGGTTACGGGGGGGCCGAGGATACGCAGTATTTT
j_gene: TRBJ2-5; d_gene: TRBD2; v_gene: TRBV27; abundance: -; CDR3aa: CASSWNSGEGETQYF; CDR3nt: TGTGCCAGCAGTTGGAATAGCGGGGAAGGAGAGACCCAGTACTTC
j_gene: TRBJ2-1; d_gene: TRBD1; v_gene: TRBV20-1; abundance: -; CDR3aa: CSARHRGVNEQFF; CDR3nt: TGCAGTGCTAGACACAGGGGGGTGAATGAGCAGTTCTTC
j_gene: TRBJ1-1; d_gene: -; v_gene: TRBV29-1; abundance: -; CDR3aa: CSGGRSQGEAFF; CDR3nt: TGCAGCGGTGGGCGGTCACAAGGGGAAGCTTTCTTT
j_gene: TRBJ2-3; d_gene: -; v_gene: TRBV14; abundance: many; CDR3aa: CASSDEFTGNTQYF; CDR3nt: TGTGCCAGCAGCGACGAATTTACAGGGAATACGCAGTATTTT
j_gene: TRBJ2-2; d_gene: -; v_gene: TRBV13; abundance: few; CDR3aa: CASLVGHTGELFF; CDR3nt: TGTGCCAGCCTCGTGGGTCACACCGGGGAGCTGTTTTTT
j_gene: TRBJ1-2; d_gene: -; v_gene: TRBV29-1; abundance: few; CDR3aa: CSVDLGDGYTF; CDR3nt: TGCAGCGTTGATTTGGGAGATGGCTACACCTTC
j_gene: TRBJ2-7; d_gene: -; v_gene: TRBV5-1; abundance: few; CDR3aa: CASRSTTQLYEQYF; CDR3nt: TGCGCCAGCCGCTCAACGACCCAGCTCTACGAGCAGTACTTC
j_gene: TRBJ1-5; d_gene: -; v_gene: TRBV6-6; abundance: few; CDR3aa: CASKSAGPQHF; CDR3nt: TGTGCCAGCAAGTCAGCCGGACCCCAGCATTTT
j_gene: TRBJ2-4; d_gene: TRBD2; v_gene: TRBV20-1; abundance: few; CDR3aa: CSASRLAGTPDIQYF; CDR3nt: TGCAGTGCTAGCAGACTAGCGGGGACCCCGGACATTCAGTACTTC
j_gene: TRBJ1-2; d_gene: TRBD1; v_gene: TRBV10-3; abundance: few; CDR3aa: CAISDDRGNYGYTF; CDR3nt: TGTGCCATCAGTGATGACAGGGGTAACTATGGCTACACCTTC
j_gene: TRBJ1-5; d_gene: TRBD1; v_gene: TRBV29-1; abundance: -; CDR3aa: CSVATGEPNQPQHF; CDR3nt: TGCAGCGTTGCCACAGGGGAACCCAATCAGCCCCAGCATTTT
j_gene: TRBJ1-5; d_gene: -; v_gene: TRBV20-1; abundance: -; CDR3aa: CSARDPAGSNQPQHF; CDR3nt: TGCAGTGCTAGAGATCCAGCCGGCAGCAATCAGCCCCAGCATTTT
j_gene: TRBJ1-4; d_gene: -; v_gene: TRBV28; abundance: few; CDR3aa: CASSFSEFNEKLFF; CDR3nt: TGTGCCAGCAGTTTCAGTGAATTTAATGAAAAACTGTTTTTT
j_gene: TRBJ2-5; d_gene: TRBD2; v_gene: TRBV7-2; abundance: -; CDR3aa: CASSFLLAGGRETQYF; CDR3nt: TGTGCCAGCAGCTTTCTACTAGCGGGGGGCCGAGAGACCCAGTACTTC
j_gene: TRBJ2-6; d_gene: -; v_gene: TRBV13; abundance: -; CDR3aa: CASSRIRESSGANVLTF; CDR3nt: TGTGCCAGCAGCCGTATCAGGGAAAGCTCTGGGGCCAACGTCCTGACTTTC
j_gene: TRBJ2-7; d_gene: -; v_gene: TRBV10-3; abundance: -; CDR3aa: CAISEGTRSYEQYF; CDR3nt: TGTGCCATCAGTGAGGGGACAAGGTCCTACGAGCAGTACTTC
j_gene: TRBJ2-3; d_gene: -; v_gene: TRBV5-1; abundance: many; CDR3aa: CASSLRGAADTQYF; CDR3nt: TGCGCCAGCAGCTTGAGAGGGGCCGCAGATACGCAGTATTTT
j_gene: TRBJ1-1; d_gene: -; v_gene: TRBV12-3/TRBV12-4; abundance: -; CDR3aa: CANSARTGENTEAFF; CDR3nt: TGTGCCAACAGTGCCCGGACGGGGGAGAACACTGAAGCTTTCTTT
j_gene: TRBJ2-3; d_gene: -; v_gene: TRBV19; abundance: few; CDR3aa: CASSIVQGRDTQYF; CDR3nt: TGTGCCAGTAGTATAGTTCAGGGAAGAGATACGCAGTATTTT
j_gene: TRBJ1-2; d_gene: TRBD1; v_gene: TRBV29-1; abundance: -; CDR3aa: CSVEGWDRSYGYTF; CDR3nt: TGCAGCGTTGAAGGGTGGGACAGATCTTATGGCTACACCTTC
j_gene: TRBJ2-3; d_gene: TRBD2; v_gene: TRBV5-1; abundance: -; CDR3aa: CASSLEGRETDTQYF; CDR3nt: TGCGCCAGCAGCTTGGAGGGGAGGGAGACAGATACGCAGTATTTT
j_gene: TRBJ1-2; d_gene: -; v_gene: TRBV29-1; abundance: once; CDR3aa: CSVESWDKSYGYTF; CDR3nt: TGCAGCGTTGAAAGTTGGGACAAGTCCTATGGCTACACCTTC
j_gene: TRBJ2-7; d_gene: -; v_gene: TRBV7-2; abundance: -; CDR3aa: CASSSRESYEQYF; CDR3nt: TGTGCCAGCAGCTCCAGGGAGTCCTACGAGCAGTACTTC
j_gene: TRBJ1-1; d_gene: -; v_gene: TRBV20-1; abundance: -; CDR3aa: CSARDRVRMGNTEAFF; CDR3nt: TGCAGTGCTAGAGATCGGGTTAGGATGGGGAACACTGAAGCTTTCTTT
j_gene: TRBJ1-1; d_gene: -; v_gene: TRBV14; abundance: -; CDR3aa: CASSPSLGPTEAFF; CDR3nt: TGTGCCAGCAGCCCTTCGTTGGGGCCCACTGAAGCTTTCTTT
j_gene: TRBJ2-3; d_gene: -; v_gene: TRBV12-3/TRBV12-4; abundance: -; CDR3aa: CASSFSGTPDTQYF; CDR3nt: TGTGCCAGCAGTTTCTCAGGGACGCCAGATACGCAGTATTTT
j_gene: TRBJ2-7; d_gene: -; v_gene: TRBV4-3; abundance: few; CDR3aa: CASSRALTGTRYEQYF; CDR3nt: TGCGCCAGCAGCCGAGCCCTAACCGGGACTCGCTACGAGCAGTACTTC
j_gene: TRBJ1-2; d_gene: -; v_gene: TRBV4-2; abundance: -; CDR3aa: CASSLNPTENYGYTF; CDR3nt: TGTGCCAGCAGCCTCAACCCGACGGAGAACTATGGCTACACCTTC
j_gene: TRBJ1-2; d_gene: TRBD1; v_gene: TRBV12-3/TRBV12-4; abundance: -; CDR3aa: CASSSDRGALRSYGYTF; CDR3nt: TGTGCCAGCAGCTCGGACAGGGGAGCTCTGAGAAGCTATGGCTACACCTTC
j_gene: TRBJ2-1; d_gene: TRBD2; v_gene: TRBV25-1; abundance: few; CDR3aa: CASSESGRGGSREQFF; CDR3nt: TGTGCCAGCAGTGAATCTGGGCGGGGGGGTTCCCGGGAGCAGTTCTTC
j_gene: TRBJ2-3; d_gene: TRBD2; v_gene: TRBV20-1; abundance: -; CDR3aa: CSATRASSGGLSDTQYF; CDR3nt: TGCAGTGCTACAAGGGCTAGTAGCGGGGGGCTGTCAGATACGCAGTATTTT
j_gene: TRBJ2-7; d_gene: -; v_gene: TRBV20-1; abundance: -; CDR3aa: CSARPRDSYEQYF; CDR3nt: TGCAGTGCTAGACCCAGGGACTCCTACGAGCAGTACTTC
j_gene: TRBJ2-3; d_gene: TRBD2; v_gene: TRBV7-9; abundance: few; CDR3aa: CASLLAGDTDTQYF; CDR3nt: TGTGCCAGCTTACTAGCGGGGGACACAGATACGCAGTATTTT
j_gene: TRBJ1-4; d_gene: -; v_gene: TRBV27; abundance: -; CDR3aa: CASSYSGSSNEELFF; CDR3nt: TGTGCCAGCAGCTACTCCGGGAGTTCTAATGAAGAACTGTTTTTT
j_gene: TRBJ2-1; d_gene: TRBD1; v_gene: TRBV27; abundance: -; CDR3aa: CASSLGRTGANEQFF; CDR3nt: TGTGCCAGCAGTTTAGGGAGGACAGGGGCGAATGAGCAGTTCTTC
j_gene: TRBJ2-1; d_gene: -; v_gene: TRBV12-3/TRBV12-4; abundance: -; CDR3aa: CASSFITSSEQFF; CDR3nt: TGTGCCAGCAGTTTTATTACCTCGAGTGAGCAGTTCTTC
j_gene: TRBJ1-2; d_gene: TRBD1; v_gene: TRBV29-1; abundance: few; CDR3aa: CSVDRGRGYGFTF; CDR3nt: TGCAGCGTGGACAGGGGGCGCGGGTATGGCTTCACCTTC
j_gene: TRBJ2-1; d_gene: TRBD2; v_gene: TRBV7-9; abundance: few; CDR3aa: CASSLEGSGGWNEQFF; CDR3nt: TGTGCCAGCAGCTTAGAGGGAAGCGGGGGTTGGAATGAGCAGTTCTTC
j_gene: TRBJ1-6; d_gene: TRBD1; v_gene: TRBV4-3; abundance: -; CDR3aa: CASSRQGQRDWSSPLHF; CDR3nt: TGCGCCAGCAGCCGCCAGGGACAGAGGGATTGGAGTTCACCCCTCCACTTT
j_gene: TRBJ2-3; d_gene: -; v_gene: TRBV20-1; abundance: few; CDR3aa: CSAGGLWETYF; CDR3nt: TGCAGTGCCGGCGGATTATGGGAGACGTATTTT
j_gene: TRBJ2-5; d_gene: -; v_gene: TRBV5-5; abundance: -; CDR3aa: CASSYPTGAQEPQYF; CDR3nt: TGTGCCAGCAGCTACCCCACAGGAGCCCAAGAGCCCCAGTACTTC
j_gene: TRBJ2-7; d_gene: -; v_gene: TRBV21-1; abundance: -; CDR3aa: CASSPRGGRSYEQYF; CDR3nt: TGTGCCAGCAGCCCCCGGGGGGGGCGGTCCTACGAGCAGTACTTC
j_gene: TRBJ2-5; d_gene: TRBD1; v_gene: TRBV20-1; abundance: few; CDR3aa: CSASDRGFETQYF; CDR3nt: TGCAGTGCCTCGGACAGGGGGTTTGAGACCCAGTACTTC